Following are 27 T cell receptor beta chains from one sample sequenced in a study of cytomegalovirus exposure and HLA in healthy donors. The PCR made use of 60 Vbeta and 13 Jbeta primers. Method: immunoSEQ multiplex PCR; TCRdb's copy keeps in-frame clones and lacks some. Here the sample spans 99,000 or so clones, over 60% being singletons. Sequencing input: PBMCs. Receptor source: a man in his 60s in good health and CMV-seropositive.

In DNA, the CDR3 is TGTGCCACCAGCAGGGACATGGGGCCTAATGAAAAACTGTTTTTT. As protein: CATSRDMGPNEKLFF. This chain links TRBV15 with TRBJ1-4; TRBD1 is a possible D gene (5 bases). V lost 3 bases and J 3 bases, leaving 11 bases between the germline ends. The germline V gene encodes CDR1 LNHNV and CDR2 YYDKDF (reference sequence). This CDR3 spans 15 amino acids.

CDR3 nucleotides: TGTGCCAGTAGTATGCGGCAGTTTAACACAGATACGCAGTATTTT. This sequence encodes CASSMRQFNTDTQYF. J is TRBJ2-3 and V is TRBV19, with D hard to call. The CDR3 sequence is 15 residues long. The germline CDR1 and CDR2 sequences are LNHDA and SQIVND (reference sequence). With 3 bases removed from V and 2 bases from J, the gap between germline ends came to 12 bases.

This chain connects TRBV7-2 to TRBJ2-5; no clear D. V gave up 2 bases and J gave up 5 bases, with 9 bases separating them. The CDR3 covers 13 residues. CDR1 SGHTA and CDR2 FQGNSA come from the germline V gene. The chain's CDR3 is CASSLPIRETQYF. CDR3 nucleotides: TGTGCCAGCAGCTTACCCATCAGGGAGACCCAGTACTTC. Together with reference TRBV7-2 and TRBJ2-5, the CDR3 gives the full variable domain: GAGVSQSPSNKVTEKGKDVELRCDPISGHTALYWYRQSLGQGLEFLIYFQGNSAPDKSGLPSDRFSAERTGGSVSTLTIQRTQQEDSAVYLCASSLPIRETQYFGPGTRLLVL.

The chain uses TRBV6-6 and TRBJ2-1; 12 bases match TRBD2. Germline V gene sequence: CDR1 MNHNY, CDR2 SVGAGI (reference sequence). This CDR3 region has 15 residues. With V trimmed by 5 bases and J by 4 bases, 3 bases remained unmatched. The CDR3 region is CASSTTSGGYNEQFF. CDR3 sequence (DNA): TGTGCCAGCAGTACCACTAGCGGGGGGTACAATGAGCAGTTCTTC.

The chain employs TRBV5-4 and TRBJ1-1; D not certain. Germline V CDR1 and CDR2: SGHNT, YYREEE (reference sequence). Trimming cost V 0 bases and J 1 base, with 7 bases left between them. This CDR3 region has 14 residues. The CDR3 nucleotides are TGTGCCAGCAGCTTGGGACAACGGAACACTGAAGCTTTCTTT. Amino acid sequence: CASSLGQRNTEAFF.

The V call is TRBV7-2, the J call TRBJ1-2, with D unresolved. Germline loops: CDR1 SGHTA, CDR2 FQGNSA. The ends were cut back, 1 base at V and 8 bases at J, with 11 bases in the middle. The CDR3 has 13 amino acids. Here the CDR3 DNA reads TGTGCCAGCAGCTTAGACCCAGCGCGAGGCTACACCTTC. Translation: CASSLDPARGYTF.

This clone has more than one count but fewer than ten. The chain is built from TRBV27 and TRBJ1-1, with D unclear. The germline V gene encodes CDR1 MNHEY and CDR2 SMNVEV (reference sequence). The CDR3 length is 15 residues. With 2 bases removed from V and 5 bases from J, the gap between germline ends came to 15 bases. Here the CDR3 reads CASSLAGGGGTEAFF. In DNA, the CDR3 is TGTGCCAGCAGTTTAGCGGGAGGTGGTGGGACTGAAGCTTTCTTT.

This clone appeared a few times. This rearrangement joins TRBV6-1 to TRBJ1-1; 9 bases map to TRBD1. CDR3 size: 14 residues. From germline, CDR1 is MNHNS and CDR2 SASEGT. With V trimmed by 10 bases and J by 4 bases, 10 bases remained unmatched. Written as DNA, the CDR3 is TGTGCCACCCGGGACAGGGTGGGATCCACTGAAGCTTTCTTT. This translates into CATRDRVGSTEAFF.

This chain joins TRBV4-1 and TRBJ2-3, with 9 bases identical to TRBD1. The CDR3 is 16 amino acids. V lost 5 bases, J lost 5 bases, and 11 bases stayed unmatched. Germline-derived CDR1 and CDR2 are MGHRA and YSYEKL. The CDR3 DNA reads as TGCGCCAGCAGCACCGACCGGGACAGGGTGGGAGATACGCAGTATTTT. Residues: CASSTDRDRVGDTQYF.

This clone was observed once. The chain joins TRBV28 to TRBJ1-2; TRBD1 aligns across 9 bases. The CDR3 spans 16 residues. V gave up 6 bases and J gave up 4 bases; unmatched junction bases: 12. The germline CDR1 and CDR2 sequences are MDHEN and SYDVKM. The CDR3 region has the DNA TGTGCCAGCAGCGATAGTACAGGGGGCGCTCGCTATGGCTACACCTTC. It translates to CASSDSTGGARYGYTF.

The V call is TRBV7-7, the J call TRBJ2-5; 10 bases are shared with TRBD1. The CDR3 is 15 amino acids. Trimming removed 5 bases from V and 4 bases from J; junction bases left unmatched: 7. Per germline, CDR1 SSHAT and CDR2 FNYEAQ (reference sequence). This CDR3 reads CASSPGTGDGETQYF. The DNA for the CDR3 is TGTGCCAGCAGCCCCGGGACAGGGGATGGAGAGACCCAGTACTTC.

The rearrangement links TRBV20-1 to TRBJ2-1; D gene unclear. Trimming stripped 4 bases from V and 9 bases from J, with 7 bases between. This CDR3 has 10 residues. Germline values: CDR1 DFQATT, CDR2 SNEGSKA (reference sequence). The CDR3, as DNA: TGCAGTGCTACGGTGAGTGAGCAGTTCTTC. Translation gives CSATVSEQFF.

V and J are TRBV5-6 and TRBJ2-5; D is unclear. The DNA end favors TRBJ2-7, so the J call may be wrong. Germline V CDR1 and CDR2: SGHDT, YYEEEE. This CDR3 comprises 12 residues. The CDR3 loop is CASSLAAYEQYF. CDR3 bases: TGTGCCAGCAGCTTGGCCGCATACGAGCAGTACTTC.

The chain joins TRBV29-1 to TRBJ2-7, with D perhaps TRBD2 (5 bases). V gave up 1 base and J gave up 3 bases, with 22 bases separating them. The CDR3 is made up of 17 amino acids. CDR1 is SQVTM, CDR2 ANQGSEA, per germline. The CDR3 bases are TGCAGCGTTGAAGGAACTAGGATAGGGAGCACTGACTACGAGCAGTACTTC. It codes for CSVEGTRIGSTDYEQYF.

Note on this clone: This specimen includes other DNA sequences encoding the same CDR3. The chain joins TRBV18 to TRBJ2-7; D is undetermined. CDR1 and CDR2 from the germline V gene are KGHSH and LQKENI. Trimming took 2 bases from V and 0 from J, leaving 5 bases between them. CDR3 size: 13 residues. The CDR3 DNA sequence: TGTGCCAGCTCACCAGGCAACTCCTACGAGCAGTACTTC. Amino acids: CASSPGNSYEQYF. Based on the CDR3 plus reference TRBV18 and TRBJ2-7, the full variable domain is NAGVMQNPRHLVRRRGQEARLRCSPMKGHSHVYWYRQLPEEGLKFMVYLQKENIIDESGMPKERFSAEFPKEGPSILRIQQVVRGDSAAYFCASSPGNSYEQYFGPGTRLTVT.

V usage is TRBV27 and J usage is TRBJ2-7; tentatively, D is TRBD2 (5 bases). Germline CDR1 and CDR2: MNHEY and SMNVEV (reference sequence). V gave up 2 bases and J gave up 2 bases, with 10 bases separating them. This CDR3 has 14 amino acids. The DNA for the CDR3 is TGTGCCAGCAGTTTAGGTGGCGGGCCCTACGAGCAGTACTTC. Its protein is CASSLGGGPYEQYF.

The chain couples TRBV2 to TRBJ1-5; D remains ambiguous. CDR1 and CDR2 (germline): SNHLY, FYNNEI. Trimming stripped 10 bases from V and 5 bases from J, with 18 bases between. The CDR3 length is 14 residues. CDR3 in amino acids: CAIPTARGHQPQHF. CDR3 nucleotide sequence: TGTGCCATCCCGACGGCCAGAGGTCATCAGCCCCAGCATTTT.

The CDR3 loop is CASSFSGGTYEQYF. The CDR3 DNA reads as TGTGCCAGCAGTTTTAGCGGGGGGACTTACGAGCAGTACTTC. This chain links TRBV6-1 with TRBJ2-7; 10 nucleotides line up with TRBD2. Trimming took 5 bases from V and 4 from J; bases not matched to a gene: 5. The germline CDR1 and CDR2 sequences are MNHNS and SASEGT. The CDR3 loop spans 14 amino acids.

This clone was counted once. The chain combines TRBV4-1 with TRBJ2-3, with 8 positions matching TRBD1. Unmatched junction bases numbered 6, after V lost 4 bases and J lost 0 bases. Germline loops: CDR1 MGHRA, CDR2 YSYEKL. The CDR3 is 16 residues long. The CDR3 here is CASSLTQGASTDTQYF. DNA of the CDR3: TGCGCCAGCAGCCTAACGCAGGGGGCTAGCACAGATACGCAGTATTTT.

The V call is TRBV5-5, the J call TRBJ2-2; D uncertain. The CDR3 runs to 15 residues. Germline V CDR1 and CDR2: SGHKS, YYEKEE (reference sequence). The V gene lost 1 base and the J gene lost 3 bases, with 10 bases spanning the gap. CDR3 sequence: CASSLIQEDTGELFF. CDR3 bases: TGTGCCAGCAGCTTGATCCAGGAAGACACCGGGGAGCTGTTTTTT. Filled out from reference TRBV5-5 and TRBJ2-2, the complete variable domain reads DAGVTQSPTHLIKTRGQQVTLRCSPISGHKSVSWYQQVLGQGPQFIFQYYEKEERGRGNFPDRFSARQFPNYSSELNVNALLLGDSALYLCASSLIQEDTGELFFGEGSRLTVL.

This clone appeared once. The chain joins TRBV2 to TRBJ2-7; D is possibly TRBD1 (7 bases). Germline loops: CDR1 SNHLY, CDR2 FYNNEI. This CDR3 has 13 residues. V gave up 5 bases and J gave up 3 bases, with 11 bases separating them. The CDR3 is CASSIRGDYEQYF. Written as DNA, the CDR3 is TGTGCCAGCAGTATCAGGGGGGACTACGAGCAGTACTTC.

The chain is built from TRBV11-2 and TRBJ1-4, with D tentatively TRBD1 (5 bases). Trimming left V 3 bases short and J 7 bases short, with 12 bases between. Germline CDR1 SGHAT, CDR2 FQNNGV. This CDR3 spans 14 amino acids. CDR3 protein: CASSLGRVSEKLFF. As DNA, the CDR3 is TGTGCCAGCAGCTTGGGCAGGGTTAGTGAAAAACTGTTTTTT.

The CDR3 loop reads CASSWEGDGYTF. CDR3 coding DNA: TGTGCCAGCAGCTGGGAGGGGGATGGCTACACCTTC. The chain is built from TRBV5-5 and TRBJ1-2, with D possibly TRBD1 on 6 matching bases. The V and J ends lost 3 bases and 6 bases respectively, with 9 bases between them. This CDR3 spans 12 amino acids. Germline loops: CDR1 SGHKS, CDR2 YYEKEE (reference sequence).

J is TRBJ1-2 and V is TRBV5-1; D possibly corresponds to TRBD1 (6 bases). The V gene's germline CDR1 is SGHRS and CDR2 YFSETQ. Trimming left V 1 base short and J 2 bases short, with 15 bases between. There are 16 residues in the CDR3. The CDR3 reads CASSLQPRGANYGYTF. CDR3 nucleotide sequence: TGCGCCAGCAGCTTGCAGCCCCGGGGGGCGAACTATGGCTACACCTTC.

The chain links TRBV7-2 to TRBJ2-7; the D gene is possibly TRBD2 (5 bases). The CDR3 contains 14 residues. CDR1 SGHTA and CDR2 FQGNSA come from the germline V gene. Between the trimmed V and J ends, which lost 5 bases and 0 bases, there was a span of 11 bases. The CDR3 protein is CASSERTSSYEQYF. Here the CDR3 DNA reads TGTGCCAGCAGCGAGCGTACTAGCTCCTACGAGCAGTACTTC. The variable domain in full, with the rest retrieved from reference TRBV7-2 and TRBJ2-7, is GAGVSQSPSNKVTEKGKDVELRCDPISGHTALYWYRQSLGQGLEFLIYFQGNSAPDKSGLPSDRFSAERTGGSVSTLTIQRTQQEDSAVYLCASSERTSSYEQYFGPGTRLTVT.

V and J are TRBV18 and TRBJ1-5, with D possibly matching TRBD1 (6 bases). CDR1 and CDR2 from the germline V gene are KGHSH and LQKENI. The CDR3 length is 15 residues. V was cut by 6 bases and J by 6 bases, with 18 bases left in between. CDR3 coding DNA: TGTGCCAGCTCGCCCGGACAGTCGGGGAGTCAGCCCCAGCATTTT. Translated, it gives CASSPGQSGSQPQHF.

The genes are TRBV7-2 and TRBJ2-3, with D perhaps matching TRBD2 (5 bases). V was pared by 6 bases and J by 3 bases, with 13 bases between. Germline V CDR1 and CDR2: SGHTA, FQGNSA. CDR3 length: 14 residues. This chain's CDR3 is CASSHGPGTDTQYF. In DNA form, the CDR3 reads TGTGCCAGCAGTCACGGGCCGGGAACAGATACGCAGTATTTT.